The text below deals with one T cell receptor beta chain. The antigen remains undetermined. The data belong to a study of cytomegalovirus exposure and HLA in healthy donors. General study results and limits: Sequencing likely produced, as an artifact, a cluster of highly shared sequence variants.

Amplification used 60 Vbeta primers and 13 Jbeta primers. Profiling relied on immunoSEQ multiplex PCR, and the TCRdb table lists in-frame clones only, not all of them. This table holds under 150,000 clones, approximately 82% found once. The specimen was PBMCs. This clonotype was obtained from a boy aged 2 to 10 in good health and CMV-seronegative.

The CDR3 coding sequence is TGTGCCAGCAGCCATATCTTGGGCCAGGGAATTGGCTACACCTTC. It is translated as CASSHILGQGIGYTF. V is TRBV14 and J is TRBJ1-2; D is possibly TRBD1 (5 bases). This CDR3 region has 15 residues. The germline V gene has CDR1 SGHDN and CDR2 FVKESK. The ends were cut back, 3 bases at V and 7 bases at J, with 18 bases in the middle.